A selection of T cell receptor beta chains follows, all from one sample in a study of blood T cell repertoires in COVID-19. The table came from immunoSEQ multiplex PCR; TCRdb's copy has only in-frame clones and leaves some out. The sample records fewer than 300,000 clones, 70% to 90% being singletons. The material sequenced was peripheral blood. The receptors were sampled from a man aged 50-59 years with COVID-19, enrolled during active disease. The conserved cysteine and the conserved F or W are not part of the CDR3 here.

J gene,V gene,CDR3 protein
TRBJ1-5,TRBV28,ASRPYRDNQPQH
TRBJ1-2,TRBV28,ASSLLGADYGYT
TRBJ2-5,TRBV10-3,ASQRNLGQETQY
TRBJ1-3,TRBV28,ASSLSGTGHTIY
TRBJ1-1,TRBV29-1,SAETGMNTEAF
TRBJ1-3,TRBV18,ASSPKTESSGNTIY
TRBJ2-2,TRBV5-1,ASSPGLAATGELF
TRBJ1-2,TRBV6-5,ASSYRGVYGYT
TRBJ2-1,TRBV7-6,ASSSGLAGFNEQF
TRBJ1-6,TRBV6-5,ASNQVNSPLH
TRBJ2-2,TRBV7-3,ASSLGLPTGELF
TRBJ2-3,TRBV2,ASGTTDTQY
TRBJ2-7,TRBV19,ASSKDLAESSYEQY
TRBJ2-7,TRBV2,ASTGGYEQY
TRBJ1-2,TRBV10-3,AISEQGYGYT
TRBJ2-7,TRBV7-2,ASKDYLGSEQY
TRBJ1-2,TRBV29-1,SVAGGEGYGYT
TRBJ2-3,TRBV7-2,ASSLGTSGHTDTQY
TRBJ2-7,TRBV28,ASGGTSGDYEQY
TRBJ2-7,TRBV6-2/TRBV6-3,ASSYGRGPTYEQY
TRBJ1-2,TRBV19,ASSITGQGADGYT
TRBJ2-5,TRBV5-4,ASSLSQGDETQY
TRBJ1-5,TRBV7-2,ASSLGGMREPQH
TRBJ2-3,TRBV15,ATSREPAPRDTQY
TRBJ2-3,TRBV7-9,ASSHSGGAADTQY
TRBJ1-5,TRBV6-2/TRBV6-3,ASSTVNQPQH
TRBJ1-4,TRBV5-6,ASSLTGEDEKLF
TRBJ2-7,TRBV11-2,ASSQRDRRSDEQY
TRBJ2-1,TRBV5-5,ASSPLGTRFDEQF
TRBJ1-1,TRBV7-9,ASSLVGVEGTEAF
TRBJ2-1,TRBV27,ASSHRGLEQF
TRBJ1-3,TRBV28,ASRLTTGTVGNTIY
TRBJ2-1,TRBV7-9,ASSLGGPIGNEQF
TRBJ2-7,TRBV4-2,ASSPEDSWTYEQY
TRBJ2-3,TRBV13,ASSLRRETSTDTQY
TRBJ2-7,TRBV5-6,ASSGTGKLYYEQY
TRBJ2-1,TRBV7-2,ASSFRGGSYNEQF
TRBJ2-2,TRBV5-1,ASSTGQGGTGELF
TRBJ2-3,TRBV5-6,ASSPQPRDTQY
TRBJ1-1,TRBV9,ASSRTGRGEAF
TRBJ1-3,TRBV9,ASSATGDIGNTIY
TRBJ1-2,TRBV15,ATSRLQTGQAGYT